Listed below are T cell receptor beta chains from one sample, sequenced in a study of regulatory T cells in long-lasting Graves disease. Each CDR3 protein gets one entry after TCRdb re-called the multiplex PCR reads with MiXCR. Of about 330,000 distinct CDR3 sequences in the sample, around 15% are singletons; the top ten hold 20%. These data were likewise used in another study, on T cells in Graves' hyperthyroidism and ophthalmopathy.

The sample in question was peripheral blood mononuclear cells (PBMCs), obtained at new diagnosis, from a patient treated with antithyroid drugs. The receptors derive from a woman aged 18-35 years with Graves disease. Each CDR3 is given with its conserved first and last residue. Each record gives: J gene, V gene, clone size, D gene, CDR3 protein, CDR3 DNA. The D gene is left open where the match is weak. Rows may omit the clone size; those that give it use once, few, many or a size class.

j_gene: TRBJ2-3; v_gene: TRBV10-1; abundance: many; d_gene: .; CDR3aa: CASSEVGSTDTQYF; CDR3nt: TGCGCCAGCAGTGAAGTTGGCAGCACAGATACGCAGTATTTT
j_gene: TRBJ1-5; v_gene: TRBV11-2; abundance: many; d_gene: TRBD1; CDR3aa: CASSSRTGLGQPQHF; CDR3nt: TGTGCCAGCAGCTCGAGGACAGGGCTAGGGCAGCCCCAGCATTTT
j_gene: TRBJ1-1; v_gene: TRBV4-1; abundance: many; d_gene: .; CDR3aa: CASSDQLGRLNTEAFF; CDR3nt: TGCGCCAGCAGCGACCAGCTGGGACGGTTGAACACTGAAGCTTTCTTT
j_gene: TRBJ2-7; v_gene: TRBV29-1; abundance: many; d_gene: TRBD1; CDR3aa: CTHPGQGHEQYF; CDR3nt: TGCACCCACCCGGGACAGGGCCACGAGCAGTACTTC
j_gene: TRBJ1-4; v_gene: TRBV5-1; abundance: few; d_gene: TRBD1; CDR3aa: CASSHRGLGEKLFF; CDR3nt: TGCGCCAGCAGCCATAGGGGGCTTGGAGAAAAACTGTTTTTT
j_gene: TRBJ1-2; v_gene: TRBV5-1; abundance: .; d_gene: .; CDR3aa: CASSPGDPNYGYTF; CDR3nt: TGCGCCAGCTCGCCGGGCGACCCTAACTATGGCTACACCTTC
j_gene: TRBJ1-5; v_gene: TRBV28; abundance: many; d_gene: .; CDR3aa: CASSLEAGDYSNQPQHF; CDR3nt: TGTGCCAGCAGTTTAGAGGCAGGGGATTATAGCAATCAGCCCCAGCATTTT
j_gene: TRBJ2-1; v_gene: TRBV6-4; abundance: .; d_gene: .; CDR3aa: CASSGNLANEQFF; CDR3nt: TGTGCCAGCAGTGGCAACCTAGCAAATGAGCAGTTCTTC
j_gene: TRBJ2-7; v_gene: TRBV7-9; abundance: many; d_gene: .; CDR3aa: CASSLVEGLNSYEQYF; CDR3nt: TGTGCCAGCAGCTTAGTGGAAGGGTTAAACTCCTACGAGCAGTACTTC
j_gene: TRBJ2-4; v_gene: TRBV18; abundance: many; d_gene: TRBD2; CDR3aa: CASSPSGRAKNIQYF; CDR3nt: TGTGCCAGCTCGCCTAGCGGGAGGGCCAAAAACATTCAGTACTTC
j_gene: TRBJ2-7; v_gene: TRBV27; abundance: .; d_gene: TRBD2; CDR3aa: CASSISGEQYF; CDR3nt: TGTGCCAGCAGTATTAGCGGGGAGCAGTACTTC
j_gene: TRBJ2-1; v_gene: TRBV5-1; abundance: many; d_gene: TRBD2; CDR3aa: CASLSEGRGNEQFF; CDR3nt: TGCGCCAGCTTGTCAGAAGGGAGGGGCAATGAGCAGTTCTTC
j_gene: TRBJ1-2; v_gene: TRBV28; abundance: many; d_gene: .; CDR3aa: CASSLSGVYGYTF; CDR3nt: TGTGCCAGCAGTTTATCCGGGGTCTATGGCTACACCTTC
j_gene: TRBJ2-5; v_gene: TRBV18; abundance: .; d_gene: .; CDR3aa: CASSPWGLETQYF; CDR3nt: TGTGCCAGCTCACCCTGGGGGTTGGAGACCCAGTACTTC
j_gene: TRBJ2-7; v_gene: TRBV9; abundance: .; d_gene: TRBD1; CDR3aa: CASSQSGTGSYEQYF; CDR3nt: TGCGCCAGCAGCCAATCCGGGACAGGATCCTACGAGCAGTACTTC
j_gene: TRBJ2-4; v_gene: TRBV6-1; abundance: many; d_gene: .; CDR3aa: CASTKQVIAKNIQYF; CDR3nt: TGTGCCAGCACTAAACAGGTCATAGCCAAAAACATTCAGTACTTC
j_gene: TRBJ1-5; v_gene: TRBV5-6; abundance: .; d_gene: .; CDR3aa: CASSLDPGTNRPQHF; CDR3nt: TGTGCCAGCAGCTTGGATCCTGGAACAAATCGGCCCCAGCATTTT
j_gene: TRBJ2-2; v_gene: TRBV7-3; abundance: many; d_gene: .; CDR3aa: CASSHNYGTGELFF; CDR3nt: TGTGCCAGCAGCCATAACTATGGCACCGGGGAGCTGTTTTTT
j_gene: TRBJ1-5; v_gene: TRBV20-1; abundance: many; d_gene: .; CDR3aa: CSAVGSFTNQPQHF; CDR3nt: TGCAGTGCTGTCGGGTCCTTCACCAATCAGCCCCAGCATTTT
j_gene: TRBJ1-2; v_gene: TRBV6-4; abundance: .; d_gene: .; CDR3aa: CASSARGESYGYTF; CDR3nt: TGTGCCAGCAGTGCCCGGGGAGAGAGCTATGGCTACACCTTC
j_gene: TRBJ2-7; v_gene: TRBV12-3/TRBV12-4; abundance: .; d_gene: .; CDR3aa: CASSPALFDWSDSSYEQYF; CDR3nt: TGTGCCAGCAGCCCCGCCCTCTTTGATTGGTCCGACAGCTCCTACGAGCAGTACTTC
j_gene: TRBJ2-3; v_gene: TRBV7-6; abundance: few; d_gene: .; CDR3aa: CASSSPPGLTDTQYF; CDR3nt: TGTGCCAGCAGCTCACCCCCGGGACTGACAGATACGCAGTATTTT
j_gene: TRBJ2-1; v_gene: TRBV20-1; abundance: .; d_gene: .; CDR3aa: CSATAGFSYNEQFF; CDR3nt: TGCAGTGCTACAGCGGGTTTCTCCTACAATGAGCAGTTCTTC
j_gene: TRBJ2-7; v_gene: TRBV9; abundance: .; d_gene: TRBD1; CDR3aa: CASSVRDRAYEQYF; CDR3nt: TGTGCCAGCAGCGTCCGGGACAGGGCCTACGAGCAGTACTTC
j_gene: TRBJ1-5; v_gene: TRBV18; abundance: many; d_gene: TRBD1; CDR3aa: CASSPTPGQISHF; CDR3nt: TGTGCCAGCTCACCTACTCCGGGACAGATTTCCCATTTT
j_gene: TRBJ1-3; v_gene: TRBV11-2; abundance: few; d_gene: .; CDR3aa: CASSLPDGLNTIYF; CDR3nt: TGTGCCAGCAGCCTACCGGACGGTCTAAACACCATATATTTT
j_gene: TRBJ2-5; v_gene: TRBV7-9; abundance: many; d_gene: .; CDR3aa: CASSLPAVGAETQYF; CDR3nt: TGTGCCAGCAGCTTACCGGCGGTGGGGGCGGAGACCCAGTACTTC
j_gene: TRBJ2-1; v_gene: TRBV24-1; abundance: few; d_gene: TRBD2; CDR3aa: CATSSGGLASYNEQFF; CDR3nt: TGTGCCACCAGTTCTGGGGGACTAGCCTCCTACAATGAGCAGTTCTTC
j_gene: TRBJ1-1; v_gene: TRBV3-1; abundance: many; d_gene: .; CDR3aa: CASSQDLGSGMNTEAFF; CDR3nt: TGTGCCAGCAGCCAAGACTTGGGAAGCGGGATGAACACTGAAGCTTTCTTT
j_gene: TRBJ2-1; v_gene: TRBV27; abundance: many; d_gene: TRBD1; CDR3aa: CASSAGQGTYNEQFF; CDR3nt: TGTGCCAGCAGTGCCGGACAGGGGACCTACAATGAGCAGTTCTTC
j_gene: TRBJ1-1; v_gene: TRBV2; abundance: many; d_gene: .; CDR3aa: CASTVREGTEAFF; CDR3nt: TGTGCCAGCACGGTTCGAGAGGGAACTGAAGCTTTCTTT
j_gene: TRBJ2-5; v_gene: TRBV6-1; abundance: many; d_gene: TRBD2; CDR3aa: CASSPAGLAGGQGTQYF; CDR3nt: TGTGCCAGCTCCCCCGCGGGGCTAGCGGGAGGGCAGGGGACCCAGTACTTC
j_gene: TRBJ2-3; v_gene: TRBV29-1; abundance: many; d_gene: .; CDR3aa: CSVRAGQINTDTQYF; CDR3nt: TGCAGCGTGCGGGCGGGACAGATCAACACAGATACGCAGTATTTT
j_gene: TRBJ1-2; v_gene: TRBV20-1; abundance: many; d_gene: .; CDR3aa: CSASPGVDGYTF; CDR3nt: TGCAGTGCTAGCCCAGGGGTGGATGGCTACACCTTC
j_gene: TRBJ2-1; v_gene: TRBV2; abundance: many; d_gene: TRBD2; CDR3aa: CASSEVGTSGNHEQFF; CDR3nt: TGTGCCAGCAGTGAAGTGGGGACTAGCGGGAATCATGAGCAGTTCTTC
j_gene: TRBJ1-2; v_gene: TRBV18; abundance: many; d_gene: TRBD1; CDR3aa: CASSPQQGDYGYTF; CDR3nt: TGTGCCAGCTCTCCTCAACAGGGGGACTATGGCTACACCTTC
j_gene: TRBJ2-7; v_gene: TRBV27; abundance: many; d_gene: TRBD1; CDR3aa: CASRTGTGLHEQYF; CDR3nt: TGTGCCAGCAGAACCGGGACAGGGTTACACGAGCAGTACTTC
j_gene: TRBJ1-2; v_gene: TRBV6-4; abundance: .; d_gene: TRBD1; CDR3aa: CASRSGQGSVSTGYTF; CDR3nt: TGTGCCAGCAGATCGGGACAGGGGTCTGTTTCCACTGGCTACACCTTC
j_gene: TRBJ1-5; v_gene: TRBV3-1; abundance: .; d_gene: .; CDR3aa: CASSLGEQAQHF; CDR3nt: TGTGCCAGCAGCCTAGGAGAGCAGGCCCAGCATTTT
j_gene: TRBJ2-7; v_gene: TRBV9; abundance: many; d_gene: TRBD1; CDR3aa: CASSVTGTGPYEQYF; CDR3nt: TGTGCCAGCAGCGTTACCGGGACAGGGCCGTACGAGCAGTACTTC